This T cell receptor beta chain was sequenced in a study of control samples from healthy donors and cancer patients (dated by TCRdb to the early 2020s). A remark on this clone: It lacks a known antigen. Base qualities were left out, and no much larger clone turns up one base away.

The cysteine opens and the phenylalanine closes a CDR3 of 13 amino acids. The kept DNA is CDR3 alone, 39 bases in frame from the first base. The germline V gene (reference sequence) yields LGHDT for CDR1 and YNNKEL for CDR2. The germline ends are 9 bases apart after V is trimmed by 0 bases and J by 6 bases. Library preparation employed the immunoSEQ multiplex PCR assay. Held by TCRdb, this immuneACCESS table contains in-frame sequences only and omits some clones. Under half of the omission traces to an unresolved V gene where checked; the cause of the rest is unknown. Present in this sample are more than 100,000 clones, about 90% of which were seen just once. Clones ranked in the top ten supply around 7.6% of the sample.

This chain joins TRBV3-1 (or the pseudogene TRBV3-2) to TRBJ2-7, with no confident D gene call. Sequenced: PBMCs. The origin of this receptor is a man in his fifties or sixties with head and neck cancer. The base sequence is TGTGCCAGCAGCCAAGACCGGGTTGCCGAGCAGTACTTC. It codes for CASSQDRVAEQYF.